This T cell receptor (beta chain) was identified during a study of T-cell reconstitution after alpha-beta-depleted transplantation in children (TCRdb year 2016). About the full investigation: Using TCR repertoire profiling, the study quantitatively followed how T-cell immune reconstitution unfolded in children after TCRalphabeta/CD19-depleted allogeneic hematopoietic cell transplantation.

Details on this clonotype: Which antigen it targets is not known. No qualities accompany the bases; no much larger clone lies one base away.

Libraries were made using PCR. These reads were obtained on an Illumina HiSeq 2500. TCR library preparation used molecular barcoding, with unique molecular identifiers applied to normalize quantification of the TCRbeta repertoire. The raw public reads went through TCRdb reprocessing: fastp at Q25, MiXCR clone calling, in-frame beta chains kept. Each CDR3 protein gets just one entry, which takes the most common genes and DNA from the rows behind it. The table for this sample lists about 230,000 distinct CDR3 sequences; roughly a tenth of them were counted only once. About 6.2% of the sample is in the top ten clones. The CDR3 has 13 amino acids, counting the end cysteine and phenylalanine. Only the CDR3 part of the read is kept: 39 bases, read in frame from the first base. CDR1 and CDR2 (LGHDT, YNNKEL) derive from the germline V gene (reference sequence). Trimming at the junction amounts to 3 bases on V and 2 bases on J, and the germline ends lie 8 bases apart.

The rearrangement combines TRBV3-1 with TRBJ2-7, with an unclear D gene assignment. The sequence was obtained from a human donor who donated a stem cell graft to a child with acute lymphoblastic leukemia. Sample: PBMCs from the stem cell graft donor, taken from the stem cell graft. The CDR3: CASSHLEAYEQYF. Here is the DNA: TGTGCCAGCAGCCATCTAGAAGCCTACGAGCAGTACTTC.